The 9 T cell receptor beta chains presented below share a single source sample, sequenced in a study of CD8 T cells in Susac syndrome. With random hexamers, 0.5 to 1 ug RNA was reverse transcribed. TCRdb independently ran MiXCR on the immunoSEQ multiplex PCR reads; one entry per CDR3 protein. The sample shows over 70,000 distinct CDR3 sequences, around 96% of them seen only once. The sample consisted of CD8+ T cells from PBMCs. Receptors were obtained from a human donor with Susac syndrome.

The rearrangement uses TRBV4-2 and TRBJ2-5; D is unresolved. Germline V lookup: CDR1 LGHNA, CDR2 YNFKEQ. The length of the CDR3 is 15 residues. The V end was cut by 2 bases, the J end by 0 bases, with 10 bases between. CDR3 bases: TGTGCCAGCAGCCAAAAAGGCAGCAACCAAGAGACCCAGTACTTC. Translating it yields CASSQKGSNQETQYF.

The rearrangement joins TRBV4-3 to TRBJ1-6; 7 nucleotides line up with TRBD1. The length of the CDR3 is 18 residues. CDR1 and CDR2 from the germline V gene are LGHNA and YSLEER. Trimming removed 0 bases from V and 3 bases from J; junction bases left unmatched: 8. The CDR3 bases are TGCGCCAGCAGCCAAGATGCAGGACAGGCGCACTATAATTCACCCCTCCACTTT. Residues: CASSQDAGQAHYNSPLHF.

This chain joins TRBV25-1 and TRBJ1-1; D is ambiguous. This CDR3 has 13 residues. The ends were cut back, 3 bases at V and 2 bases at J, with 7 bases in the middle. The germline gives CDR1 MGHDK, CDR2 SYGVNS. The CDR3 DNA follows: TGTGCCAGCAGTGAGACAACCAACACTGAAGCTTTCTTT. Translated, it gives CASSETTNTEAFF.

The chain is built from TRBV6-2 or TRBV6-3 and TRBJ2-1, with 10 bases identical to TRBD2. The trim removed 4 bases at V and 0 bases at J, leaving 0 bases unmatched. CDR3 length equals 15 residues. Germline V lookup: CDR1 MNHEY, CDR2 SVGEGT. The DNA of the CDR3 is TGTGCCAGCAGTTCTAGCGGGAGCTCCTACAATGAGCAGTTCTTC. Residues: CASSSSGSSYNEQFF.

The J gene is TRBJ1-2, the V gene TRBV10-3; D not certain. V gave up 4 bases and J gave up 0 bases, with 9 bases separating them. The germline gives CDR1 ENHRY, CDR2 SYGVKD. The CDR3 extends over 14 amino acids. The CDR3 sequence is CAISVAPANYGYTF. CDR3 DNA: TGTGCCATCAGTGTTGCACCAGCTAACTATGGCTACACCTTC.

The CDR3 nucleotides are TGCAGTGCTATCCTTGGAGGGGGCACAGGCGATGAGCAGTTCTTC. Its protein is CSAILGGGTGDEQFF. This chain connects TRBV20-1 to TRBJ2-1; perhaps TRBD1 as D (7 bases). The CDR3 is 15 amino acids. The V and J ends lost 4 bases and 8 bases respectively, with 21 bases between them. Germline CDR1 reads DFQATT; CDR2 reads SNEGSKA (reference sequence).

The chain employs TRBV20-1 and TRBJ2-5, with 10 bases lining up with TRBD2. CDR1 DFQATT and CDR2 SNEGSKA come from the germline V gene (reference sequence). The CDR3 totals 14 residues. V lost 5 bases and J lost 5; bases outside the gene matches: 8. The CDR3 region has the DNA TGCAGTGCTCTAGCGGGGGTCCCTCGGGAGACCCAGTACTTC. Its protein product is CSALAGVPRETQYF.

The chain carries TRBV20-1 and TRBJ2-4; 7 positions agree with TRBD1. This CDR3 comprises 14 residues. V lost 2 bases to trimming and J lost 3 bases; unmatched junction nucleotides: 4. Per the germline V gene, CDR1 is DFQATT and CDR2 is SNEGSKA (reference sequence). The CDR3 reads CSARTDRLKNIQYF. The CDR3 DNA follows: TGCAGTGCTAGAACGGACAGGCTCAAAAACATTCAGTACTTC.

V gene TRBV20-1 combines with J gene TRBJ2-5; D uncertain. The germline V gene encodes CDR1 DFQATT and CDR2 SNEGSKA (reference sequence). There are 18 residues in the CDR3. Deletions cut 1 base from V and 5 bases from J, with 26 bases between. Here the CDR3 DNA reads TGCAGTGCTAGAGGTTTAGGTCCCGGCGACTCGGTTTGGGAGACCCAGTACTTC. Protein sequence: CSARGLGPGDSVWETQYF.